A selection of T cell receptor beta chains follows, all from one sample in a study of pediatric ulcerative colitis. Some clones are missing from TCRdb's copy, which holds only in-frame ones; the method was immunoSEQ multiplex PCR. The repertoire has around 30,000 clones, roughly four fifths of them found once; the top ten carry 3.5% to 5%. Sequencing was carried out using blood. The receptors derive from a boy younger than 18 with severe ulcerative colitis. CDR3s include the opening cysteine and the closing phenylalanine or tryptophan. D genes are given only for firm matches. For some rows the clone size is stated as once, few or many, or as a class when expanded; others skip it.

-	TRBJ1-4	14	-	TRBV2	CASSTGTGGEKLFF	TGTGCCAGCAGCACCGGGACCGGTGGGGAAAAACTGTTTTTT
-	TRBJ1-3	15	-	TRBV19	CASSIVDHSGNTIYF	TGTGCCAGTAGTATAGTCGACCACTCTGGAAACACCATATATTTT
-	TRBJ1-3	16	-	TRBV12-5	CASGLVLGGTGNTIYF	TGTGCTAGTGGTTTGGTACTCGGGGGCACGGGAAACACCATATATTTT
-	TRBJ1-3	11	-	TRBV5-1	CASSLENTIYF	TGCGCCAGCAGCTTAGAGAACACCATATATTTT
-	TRBJ2-3	15	-	TRBV19	CASRWSFGRTDTQYF	TGTGCCAGTAGGTGGTCCTTCGGTCGCACAGATACGCAGTATTTT
-	TRBJ1-2	13	-	TRBV18	CASSPPSRAGYTF	TGTGCCAGCTCACCACCGTCTCGGGCTGGCTACACCTTC
-	TRBJ1-4	12	-	TRBV30	CARHKRGEKLFF	TGTGCCCGACATAAGCGCGGTGAAAAACTGTTTTTT
-	TRBJ2-7	14	-	TRBV19	CASSRWGRPYEQYF	TGTGCCAGTAGTAGGTGGGGCAGACCCTACGAGCAGTACTTC
TRBD1	TRBJ2-2	14	-	TRBV6-5	CASRRQGGHGELFF	TGTGCCAGCAGACGACAGGGTGGTCACGGGGAGCTGTTTTTT
-	TRBJ2-3	11	-	TRBV5-1	CASSDTDTQYF	TGCGCCAGCAGTGACACAGATACGCAGTATTTT
-	TRBJ2-2	13	-	TRBV7-6	CASSLTRAGELFF	TGTGCCAGCAGCTTAACGCGGGCCGGGGAGCTGTTTTTT
-	TRBJ2-7	15	-	TRBV6-6	CASSYGGARAYEQYF	TGTGCCAGCAGTTATGGGGGGGCAAGGGCCTACGAGCAGTACTTC
-	TRBJ2-7	14	-	TRBV15	CATSREKASYEQYF	TGTGCCACCAGCAGAGAAAAGGCCAGCTACGAGCAGTACTTC
TRBD1	TRBJ1-2	14	-	TRBV19	CASSSDRGYYGYTF	TGTGCCAGTAGTTCTGACAGGGGCTACTATGGCTACACCTTC
TRBD2	TRBJ2-2	16	-	TRBV15	CATSRAGGGHTGELFF	TGTGCCACCAGCAGGGCCGGGGGGGGTCACACCGGGGAGCTGTTTTTT
-	TRBJ1-3	14	-	TRBV6-1	CASTTRVSGNTIYF	TGTGCCAGCACAACGCGGGTTTCTGGAAACACCATATATTTT
-	TRBJ2-1	13	-	TRBV19	CASSLIWGNEQFF	TGTGCCAGTAGTTTAATCTGGGGAAATGAGCAGTTCTTC
-	TRBJ2-1	12	-	TRBV7-9	CASSPLLGEQFF	TGTGCCAGCAGCCCGTTACTGGGGGAGCAGTTCTTC
-	TRBJ1-2	16	-	TRBV28	CASRPTVMVNSGGYTF	TGTGCCAGCAGACCTACAGTGATGGTAAATTCGGGTGGCTACACCTTC
TRBD1	TRBJ1-1	14	-	TRBV11-2	CASSSRTGRTEAFF	TGTGCCAGCAGCTCTCGGACAGGGAGGACTGAAGCTTTCTTT
-	TRBJ2-3	17	-	TRBV4-3	CASSQDVGGSSTDTQYF	TGCGCCAGCAGCCAAGATGTTGGGGGGTCTAGCACAGATACGCAGTATTTT
-	TRBJ2-7	15	-	TRBV4-3	CASSQGASGDYEQYF	TGCGCCAGCAGTCAGGGGGCTAGCGGGGACTACGAGCAGTACTTC
-	TRBJ2-2	13	-	TRBV14	CASSQTSTGELFF	TGTGCCAGCAGCCAGACTAGCACCGGGGAGCTGTTTTTT
TRBD1	TRBJ1-1	15	-	TRBV19	CASRWGDSGNTEAFF	TGTGCCAGTAGGTGGGGGGACAGTGGTAACACTGAAGCTTTCTTT
-	TRBJ2-5	14	-	TRBV7-9	CASSPRGGLETQYF	TGTGCCAGCAGCCCCAGGGGGGGGTTGGAGACCCAGTACTTC
-	TRBJ1-5	13	once	TRBV7-8	CASSFGDAQPQHF	TGTGCCAGCAGCTTTGGGGATGCTCAGCCCCAGCATTTT
-	TRBJ1-3	11	-	TRBV30	CAWSKGNTIYF	TGTGCCTGGAGTAAAGGAAACACCATATATTTT
-	TRBJ1-1	14	-	TRBV19	CASIPTQGNTEAFF	TGTGCCAGTATCCCCACCCAGGGGAACACTGAAGCTTTCTTT
-	TRBJ2-1	15	-	TRBV7-7	CASSLEQGSYNEQFF	TGTGCCAGCAGCTTAGAACAGGGATCATACAATGAGCAGTTCTTC
TRBD2	TRBJ2-3	20	-	TRBV4-3	CASSQIPSGTSGGAPDTQYF	TGCGCCAGCAGCCAAATACCGTCCGGGACTAGCGGGGGGGCCCCAGATACGCAGTATTTT
TRBD2	TRBJ2-5	14	-	TRBV30	CAWIAGGYQETQYF	TGTGCCTGGATAGCGGGGGGGTACCAAGAGACCCAGTACTTC
-	TRBJ2-7	13	few	TRBV6-6	CASSLTETYEQYF	TGTGCCAGCAGTTTGACAGAAACCTACGAGCAGTACTTC
-	TRBJ1-3	14	-	TRBV30	CAWNAAGVGNTIYF	TGTGCCTGGAATGCTGCGGGGGTTGGGAACACCATATATTTT
-	TRBJ1-2	12	-	TRBV29-1	CSVDDSQVGYTF	TGCAGCGTTGACGACTCCCAAGTCGGCTACACCTTC
-	TRBJ2-7	15	-	TRBV10-3	CAISWVKEAKYEQYF	TGTGCCATCAGTTGGGTTAAGGAGGCTAAGTACGAGCAGTACTTC
-	TRBJ2-7	15	-	TRBV7-2	CASSLVSGAVYEQYF	TGTGCCAGCAGCTTAGTTTCGGGCGCCGTTTACGAGCAGTACTTC